A selection of T cell receptor beta chains follows, all from one sample in a study of control samples from healthy donors and cancer patients. The assay was immunoSEQ multiplex PCR, and TCRdb's table has in-frame clones only and misses some. The data contain about 150,000 clones, about 94% of them seen just once; the ten biggest clones take up 2% to 2.5%. The specimen sequenced was blood. The receptors were sampled from a middle-aged man in good health. The CDR3 runs from the conserved cysteine through the conserved F or W. Fields, in order: J gene, clone size, V gene, D gene, CDR3 DNA, CDR3 protein. The D gene is left open where the match is weak. For some rows the clone size is stated as once, few or many, or as a class when expanded; others skip it.

TRBJ2-1	few	TRBV5-4	TRBD2	TGTGCCAGCAGCCCGGGACTAGCGGGAGAGGGGTACAATGAGCAGTTCTTC	CASSPGLAGEGYNEQFF
TRBJ2-7	once	TRBV30	.	TGTGCCTGGAGTCCTACAGGATGGAGCTCCGAGCAGTACTTC	CAWSPTGWSSEQYF
TRBJ2-1	.	TRBV9	.	TGTGCCAGCAGCTCCCGGGGCCGCGAGCAGTTCTTC	CASSSRGREQFF
TRBJ2-5	.	TRBV5-1	.	TGCGCCAGCAGCTTGGCCGGAGGGCAAGAGACCCAGTACTTC	CASSLAGGQETQYF
TRBJ2-1	.	TRBV10-2	.	TGCGCCAGCAGTCCCCAATTACTAGATGAGCAGTTCTTC	CASSPQLLDEQFF
TRBJ2-6	.	TRBV5-1	.	TGCGCCAGCAGCTTGGTGGGACCGCCGTCTGGGGCCAACGTCCTGACTTTC	CASSLVGPPSGANVLTF
TRBJ2-3	.	TRBV4-1	.	TGCGCCAGCAGCCAAGTGTCGGGGGATGATACGCAGTATTTT	CASSQVSGDDTQYF
TRBJ2-1	.	TRBV18	.	TGTGCCAGCTCACCCCTCGGGCGTCGTAGCTCCTACAATGAGCAGTTCTTC	CASSPLGRRSSYNEQFF
TRBJ2-7	.	TRBV11-2	TRBD2	TGTGCCAGCACCACCATAGCGGGCAGAGGGGAGCAGTACTTC	CASTTIAGRGEQYF
TRBJ2-6	.	TRBV19	.	TGTGCCAGTACTCTGGGGGGCTTGAGCTCTGGGGCCAACGTCCTGACTTTC	CASTLGGLSSGANVLTF
TRBJ1-1	once	TRBV7-2	.	TGTGCCAGCAGCCACTGGAACACTGAAGCTTTCTTT	CASSHWNTEAFF
TRBJ2-3	.	TRBV5-1	TRBD2	TGCGCCAGCAATCTAGCGGGAGGGCTAACAGATACGCAGTATTTT	CASNLAGGLTDTQYF
TRBJ1-6	.	TRBV12-3/TRBV12-4	TRBD1	TGTGCCAGCGCCAGGGGGGGCTCACCCCTCCACTTT	CASARGGSPLHF
TRBJ2-3	once	TRBV19	.	TGTGCCAGTAGTATCTCCCTAGCTCTCACAGATACGCAGTATTTT	CASSISLALTDTQYF
TRBJ2-5	.	TRBV24-1	.	TGTGCCACCAGTGGGACCGTCTCCGAGACCCAGTACTTC	CATSGTVSETQYF
TRBJ1-4	few	TRBV29-1	.	TGCAGCGCCCGAGGCTGGGCTGATGAAAAACTGTTTTTT	CSARGWADEKLFF
TRBJ2-1	.	TRBV3-1/TRBV3-2	TRBD2	TGTGCCAGCAGCCCCTTCGGGGTAGCGGGAGGGCCCGGGGAGCAGTTCTTC	CASSPFGVAGGPGEQFF
TRBJ1-1	.	TRBV12-3/TRBV12-4	.	TGTGCCAGCAACCACGGGGGGGCAGCTGAAGCTTTCTTT	CASNHGGAAEAFF
TRBJ1-5	.	TRBV28	.	TGTGCCAGCAGTTCCGGGAATCAGCCCCAGCATTTT	CASSSGNQPQHF
TRBJ2-3	.	TRBV29-1	.	TGCAGCGCCACTCACAGCACAGATACGCAGTATTTT	CSATHSTDTQYF
TRBJ2-1	.	TRBV6-5	TRBD2	TGTGCCAGCACGGTCAGCGGGATCTCCTACAATGAGCAGTTCTTC	CASTVSGISYNEQFF
TRBJ2-7	few	TRBV4-1	TRBD2	TGCGCCAGCAGCCAAGATAGGGGACTAGCGGGAGGGCCTCGCAAGCAGTACTTC	CASSQDRGLAGGPRKQYF
TRBJ1-1	.	TRBV6-1	.	TGTGCCAGCAGTGACGGACATCTTGGGAACACTGAAGCTTTCTTT	CASSDGHLGNTEAFF
TRBJ2-6	.	TRBV5-6	.	TGTGCCAGCAGCTTTCAGACAGGTGGGGCCAACGTCCTGACTTTC	CASSFQTGGANVLTF
TRBJ2-1	.	TRBV7-6	TRBD2	TGTGCCAGCAGCTTAGCGGTGGCGGGAGGTTACAATGAGCAGTTCTTC	CASSLAVAGGYNEQFF
TRBJ1-2	.	TRBV6-5	.	TGTGCCAGCAGTTACGGCCGGGGCCGCTATGGCTACACCTTC	CASSYGRGRYGYTF
TRBJ2-3	.	TRBV5-4	TRBD2	TGTGCCAGCCTTGCGGGAGGAGCGGGCACAGATACGCAGTATTTT	CASLAGGAGTDTQYF
TRBJ1-2	.	TRBV7-9	TRBD1	TGTGCCAGCAGCGCCCGACAGGGAAGCTATGGCTACACCTTC	CASSARQGSYGYTF
TRBJ2-7	.	TRBV5-8	TRBD1	TGTGCCAGCAGCCTGCTGACCGGGACAGGAATTCCCTACGAGCAGTACTTC	CASSLLTGTGIPYEQYF
TRBJ2-7	.	TRBV23-1	.	TGCGCCAGGGGCCGGAAGGGAGGGGGGCAGTACTTC	CARGRKGGGQYF
TRBJ1-6	.	TRBV11-2	TRBD1	TGTGCCAGCAGCTGGGCAGGGGGCGATAGAAATTCACCCCTCCACTTT	CASSWAGGDRNSPLHF
TRBJ2-7	few	TRBV14	.	TGTGCCAGCAGCCAAGGGGCAGGGTACTTCCACGAGCAGTACTTC	CASSQGAGYFHEQYF
TRBJ2-5	.	TRBV5-4	TRBD1	TGTGCCAGCAGCTCCACAGGGGGAGAAGAGACCCAGTACTTC	CASSSTGGEETQYF
TRBJ2-1	.	TRBV6-5	TRBD1	TGTGCCAGCAGAACAGGGGGCTCCTACAATGAGCAGTTCTTC	CASRTGGSYNEQFF
TRBJ2-7	.	TRBV19	TRBD2	TGTGCCAGTAGTACTCCCGGGACTAGCGGAATTAGGGGCTACGAGCAGTACTTC	CASSTPGTSGIRGYEQYF
TRBJ2-5	.	TRBV19	.	TGTGCCAGTAGGGTACACCATCAAGAGACCCAGTACTTC	CASRVHHQETQYF
TRBJ2-6	.	TRBV4-1	TRBD1	TGCGCCAGCAGCCAGTTGAGGGTACAGGGGGCCTCCTCTGGGGCCAACGTCCTGACTTTC	CASSQLRVQGASSGANVLTF